The entry that follows covers one TCR beta chain sequence. This sample is part of a study of spatial heterogeneity in lung cancer. Time point in this sample: sample taken at primary tumor resection. Unsorted samples of tumor, nontumor lung or frozen PBMC had their whole RNA sequenced. Every TCR cDNA molecule bore its own unique molecular identifier. In TCRdb, the 5' RACE reads were re-called with MiXCR into one record per CDR3 protein. This table has around 2,900 distinct CDR3 sequences, 41% appearing once. Germline CDR1 reads SGHRS; CDR2 reads YFSETQ. The germline V and J ends were trimmed by 0 bases and 6 bases, with 9 bases remaining between them. This CDR3 has 14 residues.

The V gene is TRBV5-1, the J gene TRBJ2-2; no clear D gene. This sequence was found in a male donor with early-stage non-small cell lung cancer. Sequences were derived from PBMCs, sampled at surgery. The CDR3 is CASSLDSPPGELFF. The CDR3 DNA reads as TGCGCCAGCAGCTTGGATAGTCCCCCCGGGGAGCTGTTTTTT.